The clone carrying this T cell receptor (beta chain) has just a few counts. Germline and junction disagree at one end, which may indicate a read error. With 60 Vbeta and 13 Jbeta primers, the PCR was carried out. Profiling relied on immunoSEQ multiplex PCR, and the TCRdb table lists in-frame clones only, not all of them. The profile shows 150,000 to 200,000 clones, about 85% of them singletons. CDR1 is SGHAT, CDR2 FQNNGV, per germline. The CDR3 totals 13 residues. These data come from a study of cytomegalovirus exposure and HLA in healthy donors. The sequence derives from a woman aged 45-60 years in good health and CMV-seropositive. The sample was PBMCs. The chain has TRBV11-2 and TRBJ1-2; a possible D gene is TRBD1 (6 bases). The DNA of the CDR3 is TGTGCCAGCAGCTTAGATTTACCGACAGGCCTCAATTTC. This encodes CASSLDLPTGLNF.